Sequencing of this TCR beta chain was carried out in a study of cytotoxic CD8 clonotypes in ibrutinib-treated CLL. Study information: Response was recorded as partial in around 25 patients and complete in 2; at median 68 months, about 14 remained remitted and about 12 had progressed. When averaged across all of the samples, the counts came to 255,043 productive templates and about 90,000 productive rearrangements. Notes on the study in general: The study sampled sustained-remission and progressing patients at different times.

This clone is medium-sized by share. Antigen unknown. The data were produced by immunoSEQ multiplex PCR, yet TCRdb's version contains in-frame clones alone and is incomplete. The sample consists of about 140,000 clones, 80% of them appearing once. Sequenced material: PBMCs, taken after 36 months of ibrutinib treatment. This clonotype originated in a human donor with chronic lymphocytic leukemia.

The CDR3 sequence: CASSPNAGAVEQFF. CDR3 coding DNA: TGTGCCAGCAGCCCCAATGCGGGAGCAGTTGAGCAGTTCTTC. The J gene is TRBJ2-1, the V gene TRBV7-6; 7 bases agree with TRBD2. This CDR3 has 14 residues. With V trimmed by 5 bases and J by 9 bases, 10 bases remained unmatched. Germline loops: CDR1 SGHVS, CDR2 FNYEAQ.